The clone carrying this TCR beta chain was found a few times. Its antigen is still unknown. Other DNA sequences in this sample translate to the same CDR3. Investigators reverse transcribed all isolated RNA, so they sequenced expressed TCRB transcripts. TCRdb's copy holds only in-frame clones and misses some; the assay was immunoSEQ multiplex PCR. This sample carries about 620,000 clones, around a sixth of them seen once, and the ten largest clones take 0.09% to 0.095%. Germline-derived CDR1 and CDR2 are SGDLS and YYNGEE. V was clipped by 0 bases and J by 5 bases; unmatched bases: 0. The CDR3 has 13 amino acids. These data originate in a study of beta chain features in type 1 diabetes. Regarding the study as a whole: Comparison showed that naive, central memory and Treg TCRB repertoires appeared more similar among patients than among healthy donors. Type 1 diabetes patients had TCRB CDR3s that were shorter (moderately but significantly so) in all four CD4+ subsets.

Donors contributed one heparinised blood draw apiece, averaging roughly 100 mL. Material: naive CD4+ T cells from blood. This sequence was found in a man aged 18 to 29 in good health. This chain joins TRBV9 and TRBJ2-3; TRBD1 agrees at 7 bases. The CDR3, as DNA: TGTGCCAGCAGCGTAGACAGGGGAGATACGCAGTATTTT. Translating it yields CASSVDRGDTQYF. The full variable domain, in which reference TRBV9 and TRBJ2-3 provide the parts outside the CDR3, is DSGVTQTPKHLITATGQRVTLRCSPRSGDLSVYWYQQSLDQGLQFLIQYYNGEERAKGNILERFSAQQFPDLHSELNLSSLELGDSALYFCASSVDRGDTQYFGPGTRLTVL.